What follows is one T cell receptor beta chain and its context. Its antigen is not identified. Other DNA sequences within the sample encode an identical CDR3. These data belong to a study of Ad26.COV2.S vaccination and SARS-CoV-2 variants. Study at large: Each vaccinee took Ad26.COV2.S intramuscularly, once or twice 56 days apart. General observations from the study: Relative to placebo recipients, vaccine recipients exhibited elevated spike-specific TCR breadth.

Profiled with immunoSEQ multiplex PCR; TCRdb holds only in-frame clones, not every one. The sample contains 500,000 or so clones, 70% to 90% of which appear only once. Treatment denoted: roughly 18 received Ad26.COV2.S at low or high dose, single or two shots; about five received placebo; per-sample allocation not given. Sampling took place 63 days after the first vaccine or placebo injection. What was given as vaccine was an Ad26 vector encoding Wuhan-strain SARS-CoV-2 spike. V was pared by 0 bases and J by 2 bases, with 9 bases between. Germline CDR1 is SGHNT and CDR2 is YYREEE (reference sequence). The CDR3 is made up of 14 amino acids.

The sequence derives from a person between 18 and 60 years old who received the Ad26.COV2.S COVID-19 vaccine or a placebo. The sample here was peripheral blood, taken in a trial of Ad26.COV2.S vaccine versus placebo. The chain employs TRBV5-4 and TRBJ2-7; D unclear. The CDR3 DNA reads TGTGCCAGCAGCTTGGGCAGATCAACCTACGAGCAGTACTTC. This encodes CASSLGRSTYEQYF.